The present TCR beta chain was sequenced within a study of shared clonotypes between healthy human individuals. Study in general: A donor's plate count was three for CD4 naive and three for CD4 memory; CD8 naive had two and CD8 memory one. Study outcomes and limitations: The study generally estimated greater richness for naive than memory subsets. In contrast to clonotypes shared by all four donors, non-shared clonotypes had lower generation probabilities. Clonotype sharing levels among donors were expected to vary with sequencing depth.

For this clone: The antigen is undetermined.

Only in-frame clones appear in the TCRdb table, and some are missing; sequencing was by immunoSEQ multiplex PCR. The profile shows 1,500,000 or so clones, 98% to 99% of them singletons. The junction had 13 bases not matched to a gene; V was cut back by 4 bases and J by 8 bases. The length of the CDR3 is 16 residues. Germline loops: CDR1 SGHDT, CDR2 YYEEEE. Source material: naive CD4+ T cells sorted from blood. Subset specified: CD45RA+ positively selected. The chain joins TRBV5-6 to TRBJ1-4; 8 bases agree with TRBD1. The source of this sequence is a man aged 25-45 years in good health. The CDR3 sequence: CASSPGQGEAEEKLFF. Here the CDR3 DNA reads TGTGCCAGCAGCCCTGGACAGGGCGAAGCGGAAGAAAAACTGTTTTTT.